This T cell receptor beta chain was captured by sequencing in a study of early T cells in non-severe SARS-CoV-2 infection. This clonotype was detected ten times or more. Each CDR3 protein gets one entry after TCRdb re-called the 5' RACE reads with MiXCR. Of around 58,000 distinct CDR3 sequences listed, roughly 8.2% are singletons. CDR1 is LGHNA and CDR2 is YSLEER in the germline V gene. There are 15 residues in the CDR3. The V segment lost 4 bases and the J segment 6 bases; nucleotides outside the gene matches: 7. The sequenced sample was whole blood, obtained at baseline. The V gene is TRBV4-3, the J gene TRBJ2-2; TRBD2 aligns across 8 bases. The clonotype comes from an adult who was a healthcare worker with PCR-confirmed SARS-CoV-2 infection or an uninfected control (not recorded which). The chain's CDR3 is CASSRSSGSSGELFF. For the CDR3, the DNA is TGCGCCAGCAGCCGTTCAAGCGGGAGCTCCGGGGAGCTGTTTTTT.